These 6 T cell receptor beta chains were sequenced from one sample in a study of tumor-infiltrating lymphocytes in primary liver carcinoma. Investigators took RNA and DNA out together from 20-30 mg of unsorted bulk tissue. Total RNA (approximately 450 ng) served as template for TCR beta cDNA synthesis primed by a constant-region primer. Three nested multiplex PCR rounds, a slightly modified ARM-PCR method, built the TCR beta libraries. Both of the initial two PCR rounds ran for about 11 cycles and employed TRBV1-TRBV30 forward primers alongside a C-beta reverse primer. MiXCR, applied by TCRdb to the multiplex PCR reads, yields one record per CDR3 protein. The table has some 110,000 distinct CDR3 sequences, roughly 85% seen once. The sequencing sample was made of liver tumor tissue from sampling region 3. Sample subset: tumor region T3, left-lateral pole. The receptors stem from a man in his forties with primary liver carcinoma and hepatitis B virus infection.

Concerning this clonotype itself: Compared with germline, one end of the junction differs, possibly owing to a read error. The rearrangement uses TRBV6-6 and TRBJ2-7, with a tentative D call TRBD2 (6 bases). The CDR3 covers 13 residues. Germline V CDR1 and CDR2: MNHNY, SVGAGI (reference sequence). CDR3: CVSSWTISYEQNF. In DNA form, the CDR3 reads TGTGTCAGCAGTTGGACTATCTCCTACGAGCAGAACTTC.

Comment on this clonotype: At one boundary the junction diverges from the germline segment, which might be a read error. V gene TRBV29-1 combines with J gene TRBJ2-3; the D is unclear. The CDR3 spans 12 residues. Per germline, CDR1 SQVTM and CDR2 ANQGSEA. CDR3: CSAGRGTDTQYF. The CDR3 DNA sequence: TGCAGCGCGGGCAGAGGCACAGATACACAGTATTTT.

V and J are TRBV10-3 and TRBJ2-2; 9 positions agree with TRBD1. In germline, CDR1 is ENHRY, CDR2 SYGVKD. The CDR3 length is 14 residues. CDR3 residues: CVTAGTGSTGELFF. CDR3 in DNA: TGTGTCACCGCCGGGACAGGGAGCACCGGGGAGCTGTTTTTT.

Concerning this clonotype: At one end, the junction sequence differs from germline, possibly due to a read error. V and J are TRBV29-1 and TRBJ2-3; possible D gene TRBD2, 6 bases. The CDR3 consists of 12 residues. CDR1 and CDR2 from the germline V gene are SQVTM and ANQGSEA. This CDR3 is CSSQRVTDTQDF. CDR3 nucleotides: TGCAGCAGCCAGCGGGTCACAGATACACAGGATTTT.

In regard to this clonotype: A junction boundary mismatches the germline segment, possibly from a read error. The rearrangement uses TRBV6-4 and TRBJ2-1; D is possibly TRBD1 or TRBD2 (5 bases each). Germline values: CDR1 MRHNA, CDR2 SNTAGT. The CDR3 has 13 residues. The CDR3, as DNA: TGTGCAAGTTCGGGGCAGAACTACAAAGAGCAGTTCTTC. The encoded protein is CASSGQNYKEQFF.

This clonotype was counted many times. V usage is TRBV11-2 and J usage is TRBJ2-5, with 7 bases that match TRBD2. V lost 2 bases and J lost 5; bases outside the gene matches: 8. In germline, CDR1 is SGHAT, CDR2 FQNNGV. This CDR3 has 15 amino acids. CDR3 residues: CASSLPVQGGETQYF. CDR3 bases: TGTGCCAGCAGCTTACCCGTGCAGGGAGGGGAGACCCAGTACTTC.